This entry lists 15 T cell receptor beta chains sequenced from one sample in a study of T cell responses to AZD1222 COVID-19 vaccine. Assay used: immunoSEQ multiplex PCR; TCRdb lists only in-frame clones, some missing. The sample lists about 130,000 clones, about 91% occurring once. The specimen comprised peripheral blood, sampled on day 0 of AZD1222 vaccination. The receptor source for this set is an adult in good health.

This chain links TRBV4-3 with TRBJ2-7; the D call may be TRBD1 or TRBD2 (5 bases each). Trimming took off 4 bases at V and 5 bases at J, with 12 bases between the two ends. Germline assignment: CDR1 LGHNA and CDR2 YSLEER. The CDR3 is made up of 13 amino acids. For the CDR3, the DNA is TGCGCCAGCAGCCGGTCCAGAGGGGACGAGCAGTACTTC. Residues: CASSRSRGDEQYF.

J is TRBJ1-3 and V is TRBV29-1; D perhaps matches TRBD1 (5 bases). Germline CDR1 reads SQVTM; CDR2 reads ANQGSEA. Trimming left V 4 bases short and J 0 bases short, with 19 bases between. CDR3 length: 17 residues. CDR3 sequence (DNA): TGCAGCGTTGCCCTAGGGGCCTCCTTTAGCTCTGGAAACACCATATATTTT. It specifies CSVALGASFSSGNTIYF.

The V call is TRBV12-5, the J call TRBJ2-1; D is possibly TRBD2 (6 bases). V lost 4 bases and J lost 7, with 17 bases in between. CDR3 length equals 15 residues. The germline V gene has CDR1 LGHNT and CDR2 FRNRAP. In nucleotides, the CDR3 is TGTGCTAGTGGTTCGATGGGACTCCTGAGAAATGAGCAGTTCTTC. Translating gives CASGSMGLLRNEQFF.

The chain joins TRBV7-9 to TRBJ1-1, with unresolved D. CDR1 SEHNR and CDR2 FQNEAQ come from the germline V gene (reference sequence). The CDR3 contains 12 residues. V lost 2 bases and J lost 7, with 8 bases in between. The CDR3 DNA follows: TGTGCCAGCAGCTTAATCGCCAGTGAAGCTTTCTTT. It is translated as CASSLIASEAFF.

The CDR3 region is CASSIGLTSPTNEKLFF. The CDR3 nucleotides are TGTGCCAGTAGTATTGGCCTAACATCCCCAACTAATGAAAAACTGTTTTTT. The rearrangement uses TRBV19 and TRBJ1-4; no clear D gene. CDR1 and CDR2 from the germline V gene are LNHDA and SQIVND (reference sequence). The ends were cut back, 3 bases at V and 0 bases at J, with 14 bases in the middle. This CDR3 has 17 residues. The full variable domain, in which reference TRBV19 and TRBJ1-4 provide the parts outside the CDR3, is DGGITQSPKYLFRKEGQNVTLSCEQNLNHDAMYWYRQDPGQGLRLIYYSQIVNDFQKGDIAEGYSVSREKKESFPLTVTSAQKNPTAFYLCASSIGLTSPTNEKLFFGSGTQLSVL.

This clone was detected once. V and J are TRBV10-3 and TRBJ1-2, with D perhaps matching TRBD1 (5 bases). V dropped 7 bases and J dropped 8 bases, with 20 bases sitting between them. The germline gives CDR1 ENHRY, CDR2 SYGVKD. There are 14 residues in the CDR3. The CDR3 region has the DNA TGTGCCATCAAAGGGACCGCCACGTCAAGGGGCTACACCTTC. This sequence encodes CAIKGTATSRGYTF.

This clone was picked up one time. The chain links TRBV27 to TRBJ1-1; the D is unclear. Germline lookup yields CDR1 MNHEY and CDR2 SMNVEV (reference sequence). V was shortened by 5 bases and J by 4 bases, with 26 bases between the two germline ends. The CDR3 runs 18 residues. The CDR3 DNA sequence: TGTGCCAGCAGTACCCTCCGTACCCCAACGGTAGTGCGCACTGAAGCTTTCTTT. Translation gives CASSTLRTPTVVRTEAFF.

In its sample, this clone was seen once. This chain joins TRBV11-3 and TRBJ2-2; D is perhaps TRBD1 (6 bases). CDR3 length: 18 amino acids. Germline CDR1 is SGHNT and CDR2 is YENEEA. Trimming took off 1 base at V and 7 bases at J, with 22 bases between the two ends. The CDR3 reads CASSLGGPGATPGGELFF. Written as DNA, the CDR3 is TGTGCCAGCAGCTTAGGAGGCCCAGGGGCCACCCCCGGCGGGGAGCTGTTTTTT.

This chain links TRBV5-1 with TRBJ2-7, with 11 bases identical to TRBD2. Germline loops: CDR1 SGHRS, CDR2 YFSETQ. The CDR3 loop spans 14 amino acids. V lost 3 bases, J lost 2 bases, and 1 base stayed unmatched. The chain's CDR3 is CASSSTSGAYEQYF. CDR3 in DNA: TGCGCCAGCAGCTCGACTAGCGGGGCCTACGAGCAGTACTTC.

This clone was recorded once. V is TRBV27 and J is TRBJ2-1; 10 bases fit TRBD1. The CDR3 is 15 residues long. CDR1 and CDR2 from the germline V gene are MNHEY and SMNVEV (reference sequence). V was pared by 6 bases and J by 5 bases, with 7 bases of the junction left unmatched. The CDR3 is CASSVSGTGDNEQFF. CDR3 DNA: TGTGCCAGCAGCGTATCAGGGACAGGGGACAATGAGCAGTTCTTC.

V gene TRBV4-2 combines with J gene TRBJ2-6; D gene ambiguous. This CDR3 comprises 17 residues. The germline V gene has CDR1 LGHNA and CDR2 YNFKEQ. The germline V and J ends were trimmed by 0 bases and 1 base, with 10 bases remaining between them. CDR3 in DNA: TGTGCCAGCAGCCAAGATCCCGGCGGTTCTGGGGCCAACGTCCTGACTTTC. Amino acids: CASSQDPGGSGANVLTF.

The count of this clone is one. The chain has TRBV9 and TRBJ1-1; D remains unclear. Trimming removed 0 bases from V and 6 bases from J, with 12 bases in between. Germline lookup yields CDR1 SGDLS and CDR2 YYNGEE. This CDR3 has 14 residues. The CDR3 loop reads CASSVDPSPAEAFF. CDR3 DNA: TGTGCCAGCAGCGTAGATCCCAGTCCCGCTGAAGCTTTCTTT.

This sequence joins TRBV7-8 and TRBJ2-1, with D possibly TRBD2 on 5 matching bases. With 2 bases removed from V and 4 bases from J, the gap between germline ends came to 15 bases. Germline lookup yields CDR1 SGHVS and CDR2 FQNEAQ. The CDR3 covers 16 residues. The CDR3 reads CASSLIGGRLYNEQFF. The DNA for the CDR3 is TGTGCCAGCAGCTTAATCGGCGGGCGTCTTTACAATGAGCAGTTCTTC.

CDR3 loop: CASSWGRETQYF. In DNA, the CDR3 is TGTGCCAGCAGTTGGGGTAGGGAGACCCAGTACTTC. The genes are TRBV12-3 or TRBV12-4 and TRBJ2-5, with D unclear. V dropped 4 bases and J dropped 5 bases, with 8 bases sitting between them. The CDR3 length is 12 residues.

The chain has TRBV5-1 and TRBJ2-7, with D perhaps assigned TRBD1 or TRBD2 (5 bases each). The CDR3 is made up of 15 amino acids. V was trimmed by 3 bases and J by 2 bases, leaving 15 bases between them. In germline, CDR1 is SGHRS, CDR2 YFSETQ. This CDR3 reads CASSSGAIQPYEQYF. CDR3 bases: TGCGCCAGCAGCTCCGGGGCTATCCAACCCTACGAGCAGTACTTC.